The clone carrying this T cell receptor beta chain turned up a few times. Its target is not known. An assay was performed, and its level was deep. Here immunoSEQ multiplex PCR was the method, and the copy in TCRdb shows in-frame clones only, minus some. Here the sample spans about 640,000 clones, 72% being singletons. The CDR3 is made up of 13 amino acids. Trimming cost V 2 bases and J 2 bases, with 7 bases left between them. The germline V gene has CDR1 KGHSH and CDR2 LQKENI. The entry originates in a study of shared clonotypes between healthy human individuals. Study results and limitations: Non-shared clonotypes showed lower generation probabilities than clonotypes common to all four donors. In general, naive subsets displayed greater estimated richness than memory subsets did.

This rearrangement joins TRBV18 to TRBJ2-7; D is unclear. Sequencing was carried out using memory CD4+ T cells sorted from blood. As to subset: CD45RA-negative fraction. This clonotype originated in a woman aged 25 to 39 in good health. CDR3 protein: CASSPVSTYEQYF. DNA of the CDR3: TGTGCCAGCTCACCAGTCAGTACCTACGAGCAGTACTTC.